A single sample is the source of the 27 T cell receptor beta chains below, sequenced in a study of CD8+ T cells in alopecia areata. Described treatment: oral pan-JAK inhibitor, 5-10 mg twice daily. RNA, once extracted, was reverse transcribed into cDNA for use as the sequencing template. Profiling relied on immunoSEQ multiplex PCR, and the TCRdb table lists in-frame clones only, not all of them. Of 200,000 or so clones listed, roughly 60% are singletons. The sequencing used CD4+ T cells sorted from blood, collected at week 24, from a patient treated with tofacitinib. The receptors originated from a human donor with alopecia areata.

The J gene is TRBJ2-5, the V gene TRBV29-1, with D possibly TRBD1 on 6 matching bases. The CDR3 loop spans 13 amino acids. V lost 6 bases to trimming and J lost 4 bases, with 15 bases between them. In germline, CDR1 is SQVTM, CDR2 ANQGSEA. The CDR3 DNA follows: TGCAGCGTGGCTACAGGGATAGGAGAGACCCAGTACTTC. This sequence encodes CSVATGIGETQYF.

The sample holds a few counts of this clone. The rearrangement uses TRBV25-1 and TRBJ2-3; D not resolved. V gave up 5 bases and J gave up 2 bases, with 11 bases separating them. The germline CDR1 and CDR2 sequences are MGHDK and SYGVNS. The CDR3 is 14 amino acids. The CDR3 DNA sequence: TGTGCCAGCAGTTCCGGCCGAATCACAGATACGCAGTATTTT. Residues: CASSSGRITDTQYF.

In this sample, this clone turned up a few times. This rearrangement joins TRBV11-2 to TRBJ1-5, with D unclear. This CDR3 region has 12 residues. V lost 0 bases to trimming and J lost 9 bases, with 6 bases between them. Germline CDR1 reads SGHAT; CDR2 reads FQNNGV. The CDR3 is CASSLDVGPQHF. The DNA for the CDR3 is TGTGCCAGCAGCTTAGACGTGGGGCCCCAGCATTTT. Full variable domain (rest looked up from reference TRBV11-2 and TRBJ1-5): EAGVAQSPRYKIIEKRQSVAFWCNPISGHATLYWYQQILGQGPKLLIQFQNNGVVDDSQLPKDRFSAERLKGVDSTLKIQPAKLEDSAVYLCASSLDVGPQHFGDGTRLSIL.

This clone appeared once. This rearrangement joins TRBV5-1 to TRBJ1-1; the D is unclear. Per germline, CDR1 SGHRS and CDR2 YFSETQ. The germline V and J ends were trimmed by 4 bases and 6 bases, with 10 bases remaining between them. The CDR3 totals 12 residues. The CDR3 nucleotides are TGCGCCAGCAGCCAGGAAGACGCTGAAGCTTTCTTT. Encoded protein: CASSQEDAEAFF.

This clone was observed many times. Other DNA sequences in the same sample also yield this CDR3. This chain connects TRBV2 to TRBJ2-3; D gene ambiguous. The CDR3 runs 13 residues. Deletions cut 4 bases from V and 2 bases from J, with 7 bases between. Germline values: CDR1 SNHLY, CDR2 FYNNEI. The CDR3 region is CASSGSFTDTQYF. CDR3 nucleotide sequence: TGTGCCAGCAGTGGATCATTCACAGATACGCAGTATTTT. The complete variable domain, with remaining parts taken from reference TRBV2 and TRBJ2-3, reads EPEVTQTPSHQVTQMGQEVILRCVPISNHLYFYWYRQILGQKVEFLVSFYNNEISEKSEIFDDQFSVERPDGSNFTLKIRSTKLEDSAMYFCASSGSFTDTQYFGPGTRLTVL.

This chain connects TRBV28 to TRBJ2-3, with TRBD1 matching 8 bases. The germline gives CDR1 MDHEN, CDR2 SYDVKM. The CDR3 runs to 16 residues. The V gene end was trimmed by 2 bases and the J gene end by 4 bases; junction bases not matched to a gene: 8. CDR3 in DNA: TGTGCCAGCAGTTTAAGTAGGACAGGGTTCGCAGATACGCAGTATTTT. Its protein product is CASSLSRTGFADTQYF.

A few counts support this clone. V and J are TRBV27 and TRBJ2-7, with 9 bases identical to TRBD1. Germline CDR1 is MNHEY and CDR2 is SMNVEV (reference sequence). V shed 6 bases and J 3 bases; nucleotides not matched to a gene: 3. The CDR3 totals 13 residues. CDR3 loop: CASRGQGNYEQYF. The DNA of the CDR3 is TGTGCCAGCAGGGGACAGGGAAACTACGAGCAGTACTTC.

The rearrangement uses TRBV6-1 and TRBJ1-2; D uncertain. CDR1 and CDR2 (germline): MNHNS, SASEGT. This CDR3 has 14 amino acids. Trimming pared 6 bases from V and 8 bases from J, leaving 19 bases between. CDR3 coding DNA: TGTGCCAGCAGAGAGGACGTCCAAGAGTGGGGCTACACCTTC. It encodes CASREDVQEWGYTF.

The V call is TRBV29-1, the J call TRBJ1-1; D might be TRBD1 (5 bases). Germline CDR1 and CDR2: SQVTM and ANQGSEA. This CDR3 is 14 amino acids long. Trimming took off 4 bases at V and 1 base at J, with 13 bases between the two ends. The CDR3 spells CSVGLRQRNTEAFF. In DNA form, the CDR3 reads TGCAGCGTTGGTTTGCGACAGAGGAACACTGAAGCTTTCTTT.

The rearrangement joins TRBV30 to TRBJ2-5, with TRBD1 identical over 7 bases. With V trimmed by 1 base and J by 2 bases, 7 bases remained unmatched. The V gene's germline CDR1 is GTSNPN and CDR2 SVGIG (reference sequence). This CDR3 comprises 15 residues. The CDR3 nucleotides are TGTGCCTGGAGTGCACTACTGGGACAGCAAGAGACCCAGTACTTC. Its translation: CAWSALLGQQETQYF.

V and J are TRBV7-2 and TRBJ2-3; TRBD2 aligns across 7 bases. This CDR3 is 13 amino acids long. The ends lost 5 bases at V and 4 bases at J; junction bases unmatched: 3. Germline V gene lookup returns CDR1 SGHTA and CDR2 FQGNSA. Here the CDR3 DNA reads TGTGCCAGCAGCCCCAGCGGGGCAGATACGCAGTATTTT. It is translated as CASSPSGADTQYF.

The rearrangement uses TRBV19 and TRBJ2-7; no definite D call. The V end lost 10 bases, the J end lost 7 bases, and 14 bases lay between the germline ends. This CDR3 spans 11 amino acids. The V gene's germline CDR1 is LNHDA and CDR2 SQIVND (reference sequence). CDR3 nucleotides: TGTGCCACCTCTGGATTTCGGGAGCAGTACTTC. This translates into CATSGFREQYF.

A remark on this clone: This CDR3 is also generated by other DNA sequences in the sample. The V gene is TRBV30, the J gene TRBJ2-3; D ambiguous. Per germline, CDR1 GTSNPN and CDR2 SVGIG (reference sequence). This CDR3 has 14 residues. The V gene lost 2 bases and the J gene lost 0 bases, with 9 bases spanning the gap. CDR3 bases: TGTGCCTGGAGTCTAGGCGGAAGCACAGATACGCAGTATTTT. The encoded protein is CAWSLGGSTDTQYF.

V gene TRBV7-2 combines with J gene TRBJ2-3, with a weak D call TRBD1 (5 bases). CDR3 length: 15 amino acids. Germline CDR1 and CDR2: SGHTA and FQGNSA. V lost 5 bases and J lost 1, with 13 bases in between. The chain's CDR3 is CASSADIRGTDTQYF. The CDR3 bases are TGTGCCAGCAGCGCAGACATCAGGGGCACAGATACGCAGTATTTT.

The chain uses TRBV6-4 and TRBJ2-1; possibly TRBD1 or TRBD2 for D (5 bases each). The length of the CDR3 is 14 residues. Germline lookup yields CDR1 MRHNA and CDR2 SNTAGT. V was trimmed by 6 bases and J by 8 bases, leaving 17 bases between them. Here the CDR3 reads CASSETAEVYEQFF. The CDR3 nucleotides read TGTGCCAGCAGCGAGACAGCGGAGGTTTATGAGCAGTTCTTC.

V and J are TRBV7-2 and TRBJ2-7; D unresolved. The CDR3 sequence is 14 residues long. V gave up 5 bases and J gave up 2 bases, with 13 bases separating them. Germline assignment: CDR1 SGHTA and CDR2 FQGNSA. CDR3 sequence (DNA): TGTGCCAGCAGCGATTGGGTCAAAGCCTACGAGCAGTACTTC. Its translation: CASSDWVKAYEQYF.

The V gene is TRBV2, the J gene TRBJ2-1; D is uncertain. Trimming took 4 bases from V and 5 from J, leaving 9 bases between them. CDR1 and CDR2 from the germline V gene are SNHLY and FYNNEI. The CDR3 spans 13 residues. In DNA form, the CDR3 reads TGTGCCAGCAGTGTGAGTCCAAACAATGAGCAGTTCTTC. Translating it yields CASSVSPNNEQFF.

The CDR3 region is CASSLEGPSYGYTF. CDR3 nucleotide sequence: TGTGCCAGCAGTTTGGAGGGTCCCAGCTATGGCTACACCTTC. This sequence joins TRBV28 and TRBJ1-2; D gene ambiguous. V was shortened by 3 bases and J by 4 bases, with 12 bases between the two germline ends. Germline V gene data show CDR1 as MDHEN and CDR2 as SYDVKM. The CDR3 has 14 residues.

The V gene is TRBV28, the J gene TRBJ2-3; D ambiguous. V lost 6 bases and J lost 0, with 13 bases in between. The CDR3 runs 15 residues. Germline assignment: CDR1 MDHEN and CDR2 SYDVKM. The CDR3 sequence: CASRAHHTSTDTQYF. In nucleotides, the CDR3 is TGTGCCAGCAGAGCTCATCACACGAGCACAGATACGCAGTATTTT.

There are a few counts of this clone. This chain joins TRBV4-3 and TRBJ1-1; D ambiguous. V was shortened by 0 bases and J by 1 base, with 3 bases between the two germline ends. The V gene's germline CDR1 is LGHNA and CDR2 YSLEER. This CDR3 has 13 residues. The CDR3 spells CASSQEENTEAFF. DNA for the CDR3: TGCGCCAGCAGCCAAGAAGAGAACACTGAAGCTTTCTTT.

The gene calls are TRBV25-1 and TRBJ1-3, with D unclear. Trimming removed 6 bases from V and 0 bases from J, with 12 bases in between. Germline V gives CDR1 MGHDK, CDR2 SYGVNS. The CDR3 is 15 amino acids. The CDR3 loop is CASSTLGPSGNTIYF. CDR3 DNA sequence: TGTGCCAGCAGCACACTCGGCCCCTCTGGAAACACCATATATTTT.

The J gene is TRBJ2-5, the V gene TRBV19; D is perhaps TRBD2 (6 bases). Trimming removed 10 bases from V and 5 bases from J, with 17 bases in between. Germline V gene data show CDR1 as LNHDA and CDR2 as SQIVND (reference sequence). This CDR3 has 13 residues. DNA of the CDR3: TGTGCCACCAAAGACACAAGCGGGGAGACCCAGTACTTC. Amino acids: CATKDTSGETQYF. The variable domain in full, with the rest retrieved from reference TRBV19 and TRBJ2-5, is DGGITQSPKYLFRKEGQNVTLSCEQNLNHDAMYWYRQDPGQGLRLIYYSQIVNDFQKGDIAEGYSVSREKKESFPLTVTSAQKNPTAFYLCATKDTSGETQYFGPGTRLLVL.

This clone was recorded only once. The chain recombines TRBV7-2 with TRBJ2-7; D might be TRBD2 (6 bases). The CDR3 has 12 amino acids. The ends were cut back, 3 bases at V and 5 bases at J, with 8 bases in the middle. The germline V gene has CDR1 SGHTA and CDR2 FQGNSA. In DNA, the CDR3 is TGTGCCAGCAGCTTGCGGGGCCACGAGCAGTACTTC. It is translated as CASSLRGHEQYF.

The chain couples TRBV5-1 to TRBJ2-3; 11 nucleotides agree with TRBD2. This CDR3 spans 17 amino acids. Germline CDR1 is SGHRS and CDR2 is YFSETQ. V gave up 4 bases and J gave up 4 bases; unmatched junction bases: 11. The chain's CDR3 is CASSPNVAGGPSDTQYF. The CDR3 DNA reads TGCGCCAGCAGCCCTAATGTAGCGGGGGGGCCGTCAGATACGCAGTATTTT.

This clone was seen a few times. This CDR3 is CASSQRVSDEQYF. The CDR3 region has the DNA TGCGCCAGCAGCCAGAGGGTCAGTGACGAGCAGTACTTC. The chain links TRBV4-3 to TRBJ2-7; D is perhaps TRBD2 (5 bases). The CDR3 spans 13 residues. The V end was cut by 3 bases, the J end by 5 bases, with 11 bases between. Germline V CDR1 and CDR2: LGHNA, YSLEER.

V and J are TRBV2 and TRBJ2-7; 8 nucleotides align to TRBD1. Germline lookup yields CDR1 SNHLY and CDR2 FYNNEI. CDR3 length: 14 amino acids. V was pared by 6 bases and J by 2 bases, with 6 bases of the junction left unmatched. The CDR3 DNA is TGTGCCAGCAGCCGGGACAGGAGTACCTACGAGCAGTACTTC. Its translation is CASSRDRSTYEQYF.

This clone was detected a few times. The chain has TRBV19 and TRBJ2-1; 9 bases are shared with TRBD1. Germline V gives CDR1 LNHDA, CDR2 SQIVND (reference sequence). Trimming removed 5 bases from V and 4 bases from J; junction bases left unmatched: 9. The CDR3 has 16 amino acids. CDR3 nucleotide sequence: TGTGCCAGTAGTTCCCCCCAGGACAGGGGATACAATGAGCAGTTCTTC. Translated: CASSSPQDRGYNEQFF. The complete variable domain, with remaining parts taken from reference TRBV19 and TRBJ2-1, reads DGGITQSPKYLFRKEGQNVTLSCEQNLNHDAMYWYRQDPGQGLRLIYYSQIVNDFQKGDIAEGYSVSREKKESFPLTVTSAQKNPTAFYLCASSSPQDRGYNEQFFGPGTRLTVL.